This entry describes one T cell receptor beta chain. The antigen is not known. These data belong to a study of long-term antiretroviral therapy in people with HIV. Study-wide results and caveats: Absence of data on ART adherence, viral resistance or therapy changes was noted. Someone took the blood between about 2004 and 2018, maybe while older ART regimens were in use.

The CDR3 runs to 14 residues. CDR1 is LGHNA, CDR2 YNFKEQ, per germline. Trimming took off 0 bases at V and 4 bases at J, with 10 bases between the two ends. The study used samples holding about 0.95-10 million cryopreserved PBMC before DNA extraction. Survey-level resolution applied to immunoSEQ assay v3.0. Clones were read by immunoSEQ multiplex PCR, and TCRdb kept only the in-frame ones, dropping some. The sample consists of 35,000 to 45,000 clones, 70% to 90% of them appearing once. Here the sequenced sample was unsorted PBMCs, taken 2.2 years after starting antiretroviral therapy. The rearrangement joins TRBV4-2 to TRBJ2-7, with D possibly being TRBD2 (6 bases). The sequence was obtained from a man between 18 and 29 years old with HIV. The CDR3 DNA reads as TGTGCCAGCAGCCAAGAGCTAGCGTATTACGAGCAGTACTTC. Protein: CASSQELAYYEQYF.